The 10 T cell receptor beta chains reported below all come from one sample, sequenced in a study of blood T cell repertoires in COVID-19. Produced via immunoSEQ multiplex PCR; TCRdb's table is partial and in-frame only. The sample lists 150,000 or so clones; approximately 90% were seen once. The sequencing input was PBMCs or T cells enriched from blood (not recorded which). All receptors derive from a woman between 40 and 55 years old who had been exposed to COVID-19.

J is TRBJ2-1 and V is TRBV7-9, with 10 bases that match TRBD2. Germline V gene lookup returns CDR1 SEHNR and CDR2 FQNEAQ (reference sequence). The V gene end was trimmed by 1 base and the J gene end by 2 bases; junction bases not matched to a gene: 2. This CDR3 has 16 residues. CDR3 protein: CASSLESGGAYNEQFF. In DNA form, the CDR3 reads TGTGCCAGCAGCTTAGAGAGCGGGGGGGCCTACAATGAGCAGTTCTTC.

V gene TRBV7-3 combines with J gene TRBJ1-6, with D hard to call. This CDR3 contains 14 residues. V lost 1 base and J 9 bases, leaving 10 bases between the germline ends. CDR1 and CDR2 (germline): SGHTA, FQGTGA. The CDR3 region has the DNA TGTGCCAGCAGCTTAAGCTCAACAGCTTCACCCCTCCACTTT. Translated: CASSLSSTASPLHF.

V and J are TRBV27 and TRBJ2-1, with TRBD2 matching 8 bases. In germline, CDR1 is MNHEY, CDR2 SMNVEV (reference sequence). Unmatched junction bases numbered 12, after V lost 3 bases and J lost 5 bases. The CDR3 is made up of 17 amino acids. In nucleotides, the CDR3 is TGTGCCAGCAGTTTTAATTTGGGACTAGGTCTAAACAATGAGCAGTTCTTC. Translating it yields CASSFNLGLGLNNEQFF.

V is TRBV9 and J is TRBJ1-2; maybe TRBD1 (6 bases). The V gene's germline CDR1 is SGDLS and CDR2 YYNGEE. V gave up 4 bases and J gave up 4 bases, with 17 bases separating them. The length of the CDR3 is 15 residues. Written as DNA, the CDR3 is TGTGCCAGCAGCCCCGAGGGCAGGGGCGTCTATGGCTACACCTTC. Translating gives CASSPEGRGVYGYTF.

The V call is TRBV3-1 (or the pseudogene TRBV3-2), the J call TRBJ1-1; D gene unclear. Germline V gene data show CDR1 as LGHDT and CDR2 as YNNKEL (reference sequence). Trimming took off 4 bases at V and 1 base at J, with 13 bases between the two ends. The CDR3 consists of 15 residues. DNA of the CDR3: TGTGCCAGCAGCCCCTCAGGCCCTACGAACACTGAAGCTTTCTTT. It yields the protein CASSPSGPTNTEAFF.

The CDR3 spells CASSLQVNTGELFF. The CDR3 region has the DNA TGTGCCAGCTCACTACAGGTGAACACCGGGGAGCTGTTTTTT. The rearrangement uses TRBV18 and TRBJ2-2; perhaps TRBD1 as D (5 bases). Germline loops: CDR1 KGHSH, CDR2 LQKENI. The CDR3 spans 14 residues. V lost 4 bases and J lost 1, with 7 bases in between.

The rearrangement uses TRBV28 and TRBJ2-7; possible D gene TRBD1, 6 bases. The CDR3 loop spans 14 amino acids. V was pared by 2 bases and J by 2 bases, with 10 bases between. Germline V gives CDR1 MDHEN, CDR2 SYDVKM. The DNA of the CDR3 is TGTGCCAGCAGTTTAGAACAGGGACCCTACGAGCAGTACTTC. The encoded protein is CASSLEQGPYEQYF.

Points on this clone: Other DNA sequences in the sample encode the same CDR3. This chain's CDR3 is CASSLAGDSYEQYF. The CDR3 region has the DNA TGTGCCAGCAGTTTAGCGGGGGACTCCTACGAGCAGTACTTC. The chain uses TRBV28 and TRBJ2-7; 7 bases fit TRBD2. The length of the CDR3 is 14 residues. V shed 2 bases and J 0 bases; nucleotides not matched to a gene: 1. Germline V CDR1 and CDR2: MDHEN, SYDVKM.

Regarding this clone: The sample carries other DNA sequences with the same CDR3. The chain is built from TRBV10-3 and TRBJ1-5; possibly TRBD1 for D (5 bases). CDR1 is ENHRY and CDR2 is SYGVKD in the germline V gene. V lost 0 bases and J lost 4, with 7 bases in between. The length of the CDR3 is 14 residues. The CDR3 reads CAISESGGNQPQHF. In DNA form, the CDR3 reads TGTGCCATCAGTGAGTCGGGGGGAAATCAGCCCCAGCATTTT.

This clone showed up just a few times. The V gene is TRBV6-5, the J gene TRBJ1-1; possible D gene TRBD1, 6 bases. V was clipped by 4 bases and J by 4 bases, with 16 bases between them. Per germline, CDR1 MNHEY and CDR2 SVGAGI. The CDR3 has 15 residues. CDR3 in DNA: TGTGCCAGCAGTTTTGCGGGGGGCGGGTCCACTGAAGCTTTCTTT. Protein sequence: CASSFAGGGSTEAFF.